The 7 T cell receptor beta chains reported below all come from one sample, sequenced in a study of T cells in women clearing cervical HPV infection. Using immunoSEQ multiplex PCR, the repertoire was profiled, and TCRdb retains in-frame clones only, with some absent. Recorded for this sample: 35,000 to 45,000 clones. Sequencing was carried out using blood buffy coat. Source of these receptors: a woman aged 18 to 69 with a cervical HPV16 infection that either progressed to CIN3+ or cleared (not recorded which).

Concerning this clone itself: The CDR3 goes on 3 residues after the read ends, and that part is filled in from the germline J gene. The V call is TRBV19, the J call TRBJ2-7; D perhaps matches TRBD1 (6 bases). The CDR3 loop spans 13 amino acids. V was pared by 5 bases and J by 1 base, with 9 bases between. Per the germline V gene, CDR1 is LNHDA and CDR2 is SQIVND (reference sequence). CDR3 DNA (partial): TGTGCCAGTAGTTTCGGGACATCCTACGAG. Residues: CASSFGTSYE. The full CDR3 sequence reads CASSFGTSYEQYF. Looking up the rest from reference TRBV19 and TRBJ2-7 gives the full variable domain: DGGITQSPKYLFRKEGQNVTLSCEQNLNHDAMYWYRQDPGQGLRLIYYSQIVNDFQKGDIAEGYSVSREKKESFPLTVTSAQKNPTAFYLCASSFGTSYEQYFGPGTRLTVT.

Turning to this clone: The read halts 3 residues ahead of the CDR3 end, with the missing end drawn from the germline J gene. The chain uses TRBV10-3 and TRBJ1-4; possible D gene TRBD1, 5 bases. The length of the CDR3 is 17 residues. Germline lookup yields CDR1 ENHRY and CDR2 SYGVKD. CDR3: CAIGEEGRKSGANVLFF. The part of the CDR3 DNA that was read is TGTGCCATTGGGGAGGAGGGGCGCAAATCTGGGGCCAACGTA.

CDR3 protein: CASSPDRDEQYF. Incomplete CDR3 DNA: TGTGCCAGCAGCCCGGACAGGGACGAG. This sequence joins TRBV14 and TRBJ2-7; 8 bases agree with TRBD1. With the read ending 3 residues before the CDR3 end, the germline J gene is used to fill in that end. After removal of 4 bases from V and 5 bases from J, the junction contained 1 base not matched to a gene. From germline, CDR1 is SGHDN and CDR2 FVKESK. The length of the CDR3 is 12 residues. The variable domain in full, completed from reference TRBV14 and TRBJ2-7, reads EAGVTQFPSHSVIEKGQTVTLRCDPISGHDNLYWYRRVMGKEIKFLLHFVKESKQDESGMPNNRFLAERTGGTYSTLKVQPAELEDSGVYFCASSPDRDEQYFGPGTRLTVT.

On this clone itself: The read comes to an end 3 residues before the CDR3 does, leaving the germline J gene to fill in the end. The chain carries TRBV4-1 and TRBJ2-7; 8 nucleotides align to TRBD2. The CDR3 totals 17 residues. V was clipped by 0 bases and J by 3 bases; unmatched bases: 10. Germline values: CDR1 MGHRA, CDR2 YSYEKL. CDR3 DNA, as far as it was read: TGCGCCAGCAGCCAAGAGGCGGGACTAGAGTCATTCTACGAG. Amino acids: CASSQEAGLESFYE. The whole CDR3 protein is CASSQEAGLESFYEQYF.

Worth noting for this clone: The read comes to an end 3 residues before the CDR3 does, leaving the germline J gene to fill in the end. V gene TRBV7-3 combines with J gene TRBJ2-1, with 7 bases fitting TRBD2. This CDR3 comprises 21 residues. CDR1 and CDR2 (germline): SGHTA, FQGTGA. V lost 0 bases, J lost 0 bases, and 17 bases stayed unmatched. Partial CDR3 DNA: TGTGCCAGCAGCTTAACTCCATTGGGGAGGGGAGGTACCTACTCCTACAATGAG. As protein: CASSLTPLGRGGTYSYNE. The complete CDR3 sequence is CASSLTPLGRGGTYSYNEQFF.

The covered CDR3 bases are TGCGCCAGCAGCGTCTCCGGGACAGCGAACAATGAG. This encodes CASSVSGTANNE. The complete CDR3 protein is CASSVSGTANNEQFF. This chain uses TRBV5-1 with TRBJ2-1, with 7 bases aligning to TRBD1. Read data end 3 residues before the CDR3 end; the end is taken from the germline J gene. The trim removed 4 bases at V and 5 bases at J, leaving 9 bases unmatched. This CDR3 contains 15 residues. Germline values: CDR1 SGHRS, CDR2 YFSETQ.

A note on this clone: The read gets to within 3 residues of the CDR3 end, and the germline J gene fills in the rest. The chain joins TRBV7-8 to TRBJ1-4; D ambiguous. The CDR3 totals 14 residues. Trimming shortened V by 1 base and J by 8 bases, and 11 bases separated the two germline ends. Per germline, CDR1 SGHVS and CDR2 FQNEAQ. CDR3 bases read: TGTGCCAGCAGCTTAGGCGAAGTGGGCGAAAAA. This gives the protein CASSLGEVGEK. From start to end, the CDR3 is CASSLGEVGEKLFF. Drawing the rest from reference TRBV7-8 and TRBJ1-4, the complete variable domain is GAGVSQSPRYKVAKRGQDVALRCDPISGHVSLFWYQQALGQGPEFLTYFQNEAQLDKSGLPSDRFFAERPEGSVSTLKIQRTQQEDSAVYLCASSLGEVGEKLFFGSGTQLSVL.